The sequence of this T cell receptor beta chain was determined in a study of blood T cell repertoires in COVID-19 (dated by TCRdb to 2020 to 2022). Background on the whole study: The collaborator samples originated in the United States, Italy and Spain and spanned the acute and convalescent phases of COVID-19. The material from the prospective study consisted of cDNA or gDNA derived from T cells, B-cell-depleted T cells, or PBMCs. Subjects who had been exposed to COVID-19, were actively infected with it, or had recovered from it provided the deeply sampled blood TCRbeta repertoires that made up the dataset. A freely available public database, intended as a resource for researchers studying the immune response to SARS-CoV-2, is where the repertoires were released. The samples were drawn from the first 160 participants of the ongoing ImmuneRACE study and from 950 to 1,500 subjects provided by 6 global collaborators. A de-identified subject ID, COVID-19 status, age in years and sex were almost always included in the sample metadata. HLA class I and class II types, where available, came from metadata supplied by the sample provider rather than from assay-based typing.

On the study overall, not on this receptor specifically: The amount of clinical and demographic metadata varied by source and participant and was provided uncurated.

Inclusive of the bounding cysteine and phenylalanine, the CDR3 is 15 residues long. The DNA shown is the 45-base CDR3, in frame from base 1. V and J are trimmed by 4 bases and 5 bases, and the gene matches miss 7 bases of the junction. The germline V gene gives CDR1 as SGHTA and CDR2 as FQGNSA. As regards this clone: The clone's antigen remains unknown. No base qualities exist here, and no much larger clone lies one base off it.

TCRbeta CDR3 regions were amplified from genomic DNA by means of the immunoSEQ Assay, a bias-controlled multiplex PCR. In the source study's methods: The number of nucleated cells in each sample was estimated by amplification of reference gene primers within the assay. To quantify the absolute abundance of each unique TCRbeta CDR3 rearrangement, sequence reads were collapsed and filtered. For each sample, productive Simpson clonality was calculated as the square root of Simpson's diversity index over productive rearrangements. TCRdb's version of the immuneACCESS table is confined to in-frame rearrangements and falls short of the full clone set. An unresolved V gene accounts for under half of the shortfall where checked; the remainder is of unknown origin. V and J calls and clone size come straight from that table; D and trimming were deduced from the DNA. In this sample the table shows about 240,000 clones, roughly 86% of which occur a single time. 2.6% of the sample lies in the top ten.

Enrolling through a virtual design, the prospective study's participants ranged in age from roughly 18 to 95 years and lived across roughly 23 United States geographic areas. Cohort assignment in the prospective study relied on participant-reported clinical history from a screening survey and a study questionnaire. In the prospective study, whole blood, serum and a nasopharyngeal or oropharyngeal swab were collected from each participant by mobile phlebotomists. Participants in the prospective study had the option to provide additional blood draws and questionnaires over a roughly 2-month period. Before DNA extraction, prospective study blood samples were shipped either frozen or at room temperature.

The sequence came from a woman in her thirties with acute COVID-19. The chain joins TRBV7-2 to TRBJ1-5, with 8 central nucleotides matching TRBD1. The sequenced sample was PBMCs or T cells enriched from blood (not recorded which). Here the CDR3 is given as CASSSDRVRYQPQHF. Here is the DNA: TGTGCCAGCAGCTCGGACAGGGTGAGGTATCAGCCCCAGCATTTT.